What follows is one T cell receptor beta chain and its context. These data come from a study of radiation and T cells in renal cell carcinoma. TCRdb's copy holds only in-frame clones and misses some; the assay was immunoSEQ multiplex PCR. In the table there are about 91,000 clones, 82% of which are singletons. Regarding time point: baseline pretreatment blood. Treatment in this sample: 15 Gy SBRT to primary tumor, nephrectomy 4 weeks later. Germline-derived CDR1 and CDR2 are SGHDT and YYEEEE. This CDR3 is built from 14 residues. The ends were cut back, 0 bases at V and 2 bases at J, with 9 bases in the middle.

V is TRBV5-6 and J is TRBJ2-7; either TRBD1 or TRBD2 may supply D (6 bases each). Specimen: blood, collected from a patient whose treatment included radiotherapy and nephrectomy. The receptor was isolated from a man between 60 and 75 years old with renal cell carcinoma. Here the CDR3 DNA reads TGTGCCAGCAGCTTGGGCGGGGACACCTACGAGCAGTACTTC. This sequence encodes CASSLGGDTYEQYF.